This T cell receptor beta chain derives from a study of shared clonotypes between healthy human individuals. Study-level information: Per-donor plates numbered three CD4 naive, three CD4 memory, two CD8 naive and one CD8 memory. Whole-study results and caveats: Non-shared clonotypes were found to have lower generation probabilities than the clonotypes that were shared by all four of the sorted-subset donors.

As regards this clone: The antigen is unknown.

Tens of thousands of T cell genomes, or approximately 190 ng DNA, went into the sorted-subset replicate PCRs. Repertoires were generated with immunoSEQ multiplex PCR, while TCRdb's copy carries only in-frame clones and drops some. The table has about 650,000 clones, less than 97% seen once; the top ten hold 0.095% to 0.12%. Germline loops: CDR1 MNHNS, CDR2 SASEGT. CDR3 length: 16 residues. Trimming pared 1 base from V and 4 bases from J, leaving 16 bases between. CD8 cells classed as naive were CD45RO-negative and positively selected for CCR7, excluding terminally differentiated effector memory CD45RA+ cells.

The clonotype originates from a woman aged 25 to 39 in good health. Sequencing was done on a sample of naive CD8+ T cells sorted from blood. This chain links TRBV6-1 with TRBJ1-1; the D is unclear. In nucleotides, the CDR3 is TGTGCCAGCAGTGAAGGTTCAGACCCCTTGGGCACTGAAGCTTTCTTT. Protein sequence: CASSEGSDPLGTEAFF.